The text below deals with one T cell receptor (beta chain). The antigen is not known. One entry per CDR3 protein, called by TCRdb with MiXCR from the RT-PCR reads. The data contain under 950,000 distinct CDR3 sequences, 20% to 25% of them seen just once; the ten biggest clones take up more than 8.5%. The data were taken from a study of response to subunit inactivated influenza vaccine. V lost 7 bases and J lost 4; bases outside the gene matches: 10. Germline loops: CDR1 MNHEY, CDR2 SVGEGT. CDR3 size: 15 residues. Overall study results and limits: Authors suggested seasonal influenza vaccinations each recruit few new T cells.

The chain joins TRBV6-2 or TRBV6-3 to TRBJ2-3; 8 nucleotides agree with TRBD1. This receptor was identified in a man between 50 and 59 years old who received an inactivated influenza vaccine. The sequencing here drew on PBMCs from blood, taken 5 days after vaccination. As DNA, the CDR3 is TGTGCCAGCAAGGGGACAGGCAAACTCTCAGATACGCAGTATTTT. This sequence encodes CASKGTGKLSDTQYF.